These 28 T cell receptor beta chains came from one sample sequenced in a study of CD8 T cells in Susac syndrome (dated by TCRdb to about 2019). The library was produced with the immunoSEQ multiplex PCR assay. RNA was extracted using the RNeasy kit, and about 0.5 to 1 microgram was reverse transcribed with random hexamers. TCRdb reran the public reads through fastp at Q25 and MiXCR, keeping productive beta chains. Merged by CDR3 protein, the rows form single entries marked with the most common genes and DNA. This sample comprises over 200,000 distinct CDR3 sequences, around 93% of them detected only once. The ten largest clones add up to approximately 0.075% of the sample. Sample: CD4+ T cells from PBMCs. Receptors were obtained from a human donor with multiple sclerosis.

The chain combines TRBV6-5 with TRBJ1-2; 8 bases are a match to TRBD1. CDR3 size: 14 residues. The V gene's germline CDR1 is MNHEY and CDR2 SVGAGI. V gave up 5 bases and J gave up 4 bases; unmatched junction bases: 6. The CDR3 bases are TGTGCCAGCAGTCCGGACAGGGCGATCTATGGCTACACCTTC. Its protein product is CASSPDRAIYGYTF.

This rearrangement joins TRBV6-5 to TRBJ2-1, with D perhaps assigned TRBD1 or TRBD2 (6 bases each). CDR1 MNHEY and CDR2 SVGAGI come from the germline V gene. The CDR3 extends over 16 amino acids. V lost 3 bases and J 9 bases, leaving 21 bases between the germline ends. The CDR3 loop reads CASSYGGLIKGGEQFF. Written as DNA, the CDR3 is TGTGCCAGCAGTTATGGGGGCCTTATCAAGGGAGGTGAGCAGTTCTTC.

This sequence joins TRBV5-1 and TRBJ1-2, with a possible D match to TRBD1 (5 bases). Per germline, CDR1 SGHRS and CDR2 YFSETQ. V dropped 4 bases and J dropped 10 bases, with 11 bases sitting between them. The CDR3 is made up of 11 amino acids. The CDR3, as DNA: TGCGCCAGCAGCACCGACAGTACCTACACCTTC. Amino acids: CASSTDSTYTF.

The gene calls are TRBV12-3 or TRBV12-4 and TRBJ2-7, with TRBD1 identical over 11 bases. The V segment lost 5 bases and the J segment 7 bases; nucleotides outside the gene matches: 13. The CDR3 totals 16 residues. The DNA of the CDR3 is TGTGCCAGCAGTCCTAGATTTCGGACAGGGGGCAGAGAGCAGTACTTC. It encodes CASSPRFRTGGREQYF.

This chain uses TRBV30 with TRBJ1-6; D is perhaps TRBD1 (5 bases). The germline CDR1 and CDR2 sequences are GTSNPN and SVGIG (reference sequence). The germline V and J ends were trimmed by 3 bases and 9 bases, with 18 bases remaining between them. This CDR3 has 15 residues. The CDR3 here is CAWRGHGQGTSPLHF. CDR3 sequence (DNA): TGTGCCTGGAGGGGGCATGGGCAGGGAACTTCACCCCTCCACTTT.

V is TRBV15 and J is TRBJ2-1, with 9 bases aligning to TRBD1. Germline loops: CDR1 LNHNV, CDR2 YYDKDF (reference sequence). Unmatched junction bases numbered 3, after V lost 4 bases and J lost 2 bases. The CDR3 is 15 residues long. CDR3 sequence (DNA): TGTGCCACCAGCATGGGACAGGGACCCTACAATGAGCAGTTCTTC. Amino acids: CATSMGQGPYNEQFF.

This chain connects TRBV30 to TRBJ2-3, with 11 nucleotides matching TRBD2. J lost 6 bases, V lost 4 bases, and 12 bases had no gene match. The CDR3 spans 16 residues. CDR1 and CDR2 (germline): GTSNPN, SVGIG (reference sequence). CDR3 loop: CAWTPNLSGGADTQYF. In nucleotides, the CDR3 is TGTGCCTGGACCCCCAATCTTAGCGGGGGGGCCGATACGCAGTATTTT.

The rearrangement uses TRBV29-1 and TRBJ2-1; D might be TRBD1 (6 bases). The CDR3 loop spans 11 amino acids. V lost 4 bases and J 10 bases, leaving 11 bases between the germline ends. Germline V lookup: CDR1 SQVTM, CDR2 ANQGSEA. The CDR3 bases are TGCAGCGTTGGCTCACAGGGAGAGCAGTTCTTC. Translation gives CSVGSQGEQFF.

In its sample, this clonotype was seen once. The chain combines TRBV2 with TRBJ1-5; D is possibly TRBD1 (6 bases). Germline values: CDR1 SNHLY, CDR2 FYNNEI. The CDR3 contains 15 residues. V was trimmed by 3 bases and J by 3 bases, leaving 12 bases between them. DNA for the CDR3: TGTGCCAGCAGTGAGAGGACAGCGGACAATCAGCCCCAGCATTTT. Its translation: CASSERTADNQPQHF.

This chain links TRBV5-1 with TRBJ1-5, with 9 bases lining up with TRBD1. The germline gives CDR1 SGHRS, CDR2 YFSETQ. This CDR3 is 14 amino acids long. J gave up 4 bases and V 4 bases, and 3 bases lay outside the gene matches. The CDR3 loop reads CASSAGTGNQPQHF. The CDR3, as DNA: TGCGCCAGCAGCGCCGGGACAGGGAATCAGCCCCAGCATTTT.

The chain uses TRBV20-1 and TRBJ2-1; D not certain. Between the trimmed V and J ends, which lost 3 bases and 6 bases, there was a span of 15 bases. CDR3 length equals 14 residues. The germline V gene encodes CDR1 DFQATT and CDR2 SNEGSKA (reference sequence). For the CDR3, the DNA is TGCAGTGCTAGCGGGCCCCAACGGAGCAATGAGCAGTTCTTC. It codes for CSASGPQRSNEQFF.

V gene TRBV29-1 combines with J gene TRBJ1-1; 10 positions match TRBD1. Germline-derived CDR1 and CDR2 are SQVTM and ANQGSEA. The CDR3 totals 16 residues. J lost 2 bases, V lost 5 bases, and 11 bases had no gene match. As DNA, the CDR3 is TGCAGCGTTAAGAAGGTGTGGGACAGGGGAAACACTGAAGCTTTCTTT. Its translation: CSVKKVWDRGNTEAFF.

The V call is TRBV7-9, the J call TRBJ1-1, with 8 bases aligning to TRBD1. CDR1 and CDR2 from the germline V gene are SEHNR and FQNEAQ (reference sequence). V shed 10 bases and J 4 bases; nucleotides not matched to a gene: 8. This CDR3 has 13 amino acids. This CDR3 reads CAIQDRDGTEAFF. The CDR3 DNA sequence: TGTGCCATCCAGGACAGGGACGGCACTGAAGCTTTCTTT.

The V gene is TRBV30, the J gene TRBJ1-1, with D possibly being TRBD1 (6 bases). CDR3 length: 13 residues. Germline-derived CDR1 and CDR2 are GTSNPN and SVGIG (reference sequence). V was clipped by 4 bases and J by 2 bases, with 11 bases between them. CDR3 in amino acids: CAWTTGFNTEAFF. CDR3 sequence (DNA): TGTGCCTGGACAACAGGGTTCAACACTGAAGCTTTCTTT.

The J gene is TRBJ2-7, the V gene TRBV9; D unresolved. Germline assignment: CDR1 SGDLS and CDR2 YYNGEE. The CDR3 spans 14 residues. The V gene lost 7 bases and the J gene lost 3 bases, with 17 bases spanning the gap. The CDR3 sequence: CASGPLQGHYEQYV. The DNA of the CDR3 is TGTGCCAGCGGTCCGCTCCAAGGGCACTACGAGCAGTACGTC.

J is TRBJ2-1 and V is TRBV14; no clear D gene. Germline V gene sequence: CDR1 SGHDN, CDR2 FVKESK. CDR3 length: 14 residues. V lost 0 bases, J lost 4 bases, and 7 bases lay in between. As DNA, the CDR3 is TGTGCCAGCAGCCAAGATCGGAATTACAATGAGCAGTTCTTC. As protein: CASSQDRNYNEQFF.

V is TRBV23-1 and J is TRBJ1-5, with 8 bases fitting TRBD1. TRBV23-1 is an open reading frame whose function is uncertain. V was clipped by 3 bases and J by 3 bases; unmatched bases: 4. The CDR3 extends over 15 amino acids. CDR3 amino acids: CASSQGDRHNQPQHF. The CDR3 DNA sequence: TGCGCCAGCAGTCAGGGGGACAGGCACAATCAGCCCCAGCATTTT.

The V call is TRBV29-1, the J call TRBJ1-1; unclear D gene. Germline values: CDR1 SQVTM, CDR2 ANQGSEA. The CDR3 covers 14 residues. Trimming pared 1 base from V and 3 bases from J, leaving 12 bases between. Here the CDR3 DNA reads TGCAGCGTTGAAGTCCCAGGCAGATACACTGAAGCTTTCTTT. Amino acids: CSVEVPGRYTEAFF.

The rearrangement joins TRBV3-1 to TRBJ1-5; 8 bases are a match to TRBD1. The germline gives CDR1 LGHDT, CDR2 YNNKEL (reference sequence). With V trimmed by 4 bases and J by 4 bases, 6 bases remained unmatched. The CDR3 runs to 15 residues. CDR3 DNA: TGTGCCAGCAGCCTCAAGGGACAGGCAAATCAGCCCCAGCATTTT. Translating gives CASSLKGQANQPQHF. Complete variable domain (other parts from reference TRBV3-1 and TRBJ1-5): DTAVSQTPKYLVTQMGNDKSIKCEQNLGHDTMYWYKQDSKKFLKIMFSYNNKELIINETVPNRFSPKSPDKAHLNLHINSLELGDSAVYFCASSLKGQANQPQHFGDGTRLSIL.

The chain is built from TRBV9 and TRBJ2-3; 7 bases are a match to TRBD2. Germline V gives CDR1 SGDLS, CDR2 YYNGEE. Trimming removed 0 bases from V and 4 bases from J; junction bases left unmatched: 5. The CDR3 runs to 15 residues. The CDR3 DNA reads TGTGCCAGCAGCGTAGAGAGCGGGGTTTCAGATACGCAGTATTTT. Translation: CASSVESGVSDTQYF. Full variable domain (remainder filled in from reference TRBV9 and TRBJ2-3): DSGVTQTPKHLITATGQRVTLRCSPRSGDLSVYWYQQSLDQGLQFLIQYYNGEERAKGNILERFSAQQFPDLHSELNLSSLELGDSALYFCASSVESGVSDTQYFGPGTRLTVL.

Only one count was recorded for this clonotype. This chain joins TRBV19 and TRBJ2-1; 11 positions match TRBD2. Trimming at V came to 7 bases and at J to 9 bases, leaving 8 bases not matched to a gene. Per the germline V gene, CDR1 is LNHDA and CDR2 is SQIVND (reference sequence). This CDR3 is built from 14 residues. The CDR3 here is CASTLAGGTGEQFF. CDR3 in DNA: TGTGCCAGTACCCTAGCGGGGGGTACTGGTGAGCAGTTCTTC.

The chain has TRBV20-1 and TRBJ2-3; no definite D call. Trimming left V 5 bases short and J 2 bases short, with 11 bases between. Germline V gives CDR1 DFQATT, CDR2 SNEGSKA (reference sequence). The CDR3 is 13 amino acids. CDR3 sequence (DNA): TGCAGTGCTCGCGGTGGATCCACAGATACGCAGTATTTT. Protein: CSARGGSTDTQYF.

This clonotype was observed once. This sequence joins TRBV5-1 and TRBJ2-3; 9 bases line up with TRBD1. V was pared by 5 bases and J by 2 bases, with 6 bases of the junction left unmatched. CDR1 and CDR2 from the germline V gene are SGHRS and YFSETQ. This CDR3 spans 15 amino acids. The CDR3 bases are TGCGCCAGCAGTGGGACAGGGTTTGTCACAGATACGCAGTATTTT. It translates to CASSGTGFVTDTQYF. Full variable domain (outside the CDR3, taken from reference TRBV5-1 and TRBJ2-3): KAGVTQTPRYLIKTRGQQVTLSCSPISGHRSVSWYQQTPGQGLQFLFEYFSETQRNKGNFPGRFSGRQFSNSRSEMNVSTLELGDSALYLCASSGTGFVTDTQYFGPGTRLTVL.

This rearrangement joins TRBV5-1 to TRBJ2-7, with D possibly matching TRBD1 (6 bases). CDR3 size: 12 residues. The V gene lost 7 bases and the J gene lost 2 bases, with 10 bases spanning the gap. CDR1 SGHRS and CDR2 YFSETQ come from the germline V gene. The CDR3 coding sequence is TGCGCCAGCCGAGGACAGACCTACGAGCAGTACTTC. It is translated as CASRGQTYEQYF.

The chain carries TRBV2 and TRBJ1-1; D uncertain. V was clipped by 6 bases and J by 4 bases, with 15 bases between them. This CDR3 region has 14 residues. The V gene's germline CDR1 is SNHLY and CDR2 FYNNEI. The CDR3 reads CASRATLLSTEAFF. The CDR3 DNA reads as TGTGCCAGCAGGGCAACCCTTCTGAGCACTGAAGCTTTCTTT.

The genes are TRBV20-1 and TRBJ2-5; either TRBD1 or TRBD2 may fit D (6 bases each). V was clipped by 5 bases and J by 5 bases, with 18 bases between them. The CDR3 is 14 amino acids. Germline V gene sequence: CDR1 DFQATT, CDR2 SNEGSKA (reference sequence). The CDR3, as DNA: TGCAGTGCTGCCCGGGGGACACCCGGCGAGACCCAGTACTTC. Its translation is CSAARGTPGETQYF.

This chain links TRBV20-1 with TRBJ2-3; 7 bases agree with TRBD1. Germline V gene data show CDR1 as DFQATT and CDR2 as SNEGSKA (reference sequence). Trimming at V came to 5 bases and at J to 2 bases, leaving 10 bases not matched to a gene. The length of the CDR3 is 15 residues. The CDR3 DNA reads TGCAGTGCTCCTCCTGGGACAGATAACACAGATACGCAGTATTTT. As protein: CSAPPGTDNTDTQYF.

The V gene is TRBV3-1, the J gene TRBJ1-6, with D tentatively TRBD1 (6 bases). Germline loops: CDR1 LGHDT, CDR2 YNNKEL (reference sequence). The V end was cut by 2 bases, the J end by 8 bases, with 10 bases between. This CDR3 spans 14 amino acids. The CDR3 loop reads CASSQIEGDSPLHF. Here the CDR3 DNA reads TGTGCCAGCAGCCAAATTGAGGGGGATTCACCCCTCCACTTT.